Below, one TCR beta chain is given with its context. This clone was recorded only once. There is no known antigen for this receptor. No per-base quality is available; no much larger clone lies one base away. Patients with autoimmune disease history or receiving systemic immunosuppression were excluded from the trial. Peripheral blood for TCR sequencing was collected from all dose cohorts at baseline, on cycle 4 day 1, and on cycle 7 day 1. Samples came from an open-label, multicenter, first-in-human phase I dose-escalation trial of ivuxolimab. Adults with locally advanced or metastatic melanoma, renal cell, hepatocellular, or head and neck squamous cell carcinoma were enrolled in the trial. CD4+ and CD8+ T cells were sorted separately from peripheral blood before TCR sequencing. The data are from a study of OX40 agonist ivuxolimab in advanced cancers. Study-level background: Ivuxolimab was a fully human IgG2 agonistic monoclonal antibody targeting the costimulatory receptor OX40 (CD134). Of the roughly 51 dose-escalation patients, hepatocellular carcinoma was present in roughly 19, melanoma in around 15, renal cell carcinoma in 9 and head and neck cancer in 9. Peripheral TCRbeta sequencing was intended to test whether TCR sequence diversity was altered and clonal T-cell expansion was caused by ivuxolimab. Prior anti-PD-1, anti-PD-L1 or anti-CTLA-4 therapy was permitted, and checkpoint inhibitors had been received by approximately 39% of dose-escalation patients. Partial responses were achieved by three dose-escalation patients, of whom one had hepatocellular carcinoma and two had cutaneous melanoma. Intravenous ivuxolimab was administered to patients every 2 weeks at six dose levels: 0.01, 0.1, 0.3, 1.5, 3 and 10 mg/kg. A male proportion of around 81% and a mean age of about 60 years, ranging from 23 to 79, were recorded for the dose-escalation cohort. The paper describes the monotherapy dose-escalation part (N of about 47 patients) of the phase I trial of ivuxolimab. The research as a whole found: The antigen specificity of the peripheral T cells that underwent clonal expansion was not determined. Low levels of normalized T-cell clonal expansion were also seen in some patients who did not respond. Partial responders in the 0.1-3.0 mg/kg groups had among the lowest normalized peripheral clonal expansion, especially among CD8+ T cells. On average, CD8+ T cells showed more expanded clones than CD4+ T cells after ivuxolimab. At doses of 0.1 to 3.0 mg/kg, clonal expansion of both CD4+ and CD8+ blood T cells was observed from baseline to week 6.

From the cysteine through the phenylalanine, the CDR3 covers 13 amino acids. Only the CDR3 region is kept as DNA, spanning 39 bases read in frame from base 1. According to the germline V gene, CDR1 reads MGHRA and CDR2 reads YSYEKL. For sequencing of the TCRbeta CDR3 region, genomic DNA was extracted from the sorted cells. The immunoSEQ Assay was used for sequencing of TCRbeta CDR3 regions. Entries here come from immuneACCESS through TCRdb and include only in-frame sequences with V and J called. Some clones fail to appear in such tables; in the studies checked, an unresolved V gene covers under half of the shortfall, and the cause of the remainder is unknown. Counted in this sample were about 98,000 clones; about nine tenths of them appeared once. 0.7% to 0.95% of the sample is held by the ten biggest clonotypes.

This material consisted of CD4+ or CD8+ T cells sorted from blood, taken in a trial of the OX40 agonist ivuxolimab. The V and J genes are TRBV4-1 and TRBJ2-5; the D segment cannot be called with confidence. The J call is in doubt because the DNA end fits TRBJ2-7 better. This receptor was obtained from an adult with an advanced solid tumor such as melanoma, head and neck, liver or kidney cancer. The CDR3 sequence is CASSQGSSYEQYF. The DNA reads as follows: TGCGCCAGCAGCCAAGGAAGCTCCTACGAGCAGTACTTC.